These 26 T cell receptor beta chains were sequenced from one sample in a study of OX40 agonist ivuxolimab in advanced cancers. The assay was immunoSEQ multiplex PCR, and TCRdb's table has in-frame clones only and misses some. The data show about 78,000 clones, 85% to 95% seen once. Material: CD4+ or CD8+ T cells sorted from blood, obtained in a trial of the OX40 agonist ivuxolimab. The receptors here all came from an adult with an advanced solid tumor such as melanoma, head and neck, liver or kidney cancer.

CDR3 sequence (DNA): TGTGCCAGCAGCTTAGGGAGAGGGGGTCCCCAAGAGACCCAGTACTTC. Encoded protein: CASSLGRGGPQETQYF. The chain has TRBV11-3 and TRBJ2-5; weak D call: TRBD1 (6 bases). Germline CDR1 reads SGHNT; CDR2 reads YENEEA. V was pared by 1 base and J by 1 base, with 13 bases between. This CDR3 is built from 16 residues.

The chain recombines TRBV19 with TRBJ2-7, with D maybe TRBD1 (5 bases). The CDR3 runs 13 residues. Germline loops: CDR1 LNHDA, CDR2 SQIVND (reference sequence). Trimming removed 8 bases from V and 4 bases from J, with 15 bases in between. Here the CDR3 reads CASRAGLLYEQYF. As DNA, the CDR3 is TGTGCCAGTCGGGCAGGGCTTCTGTACGAGCAGTACTTC.

The genes are TRBV2 and TRBJ2-7; 7 nucleotides line up with TRBD1. V was clipped by 4 bases and J by 1 base; unmatched bases: 4. The CDR3 is 14 amino acids. CDR1 and CDR2 from the germline V gene are SNHLY and FYNNEI. CDR3 sequence (DNA): TGTGCCAGCAGTGTACAGGGGCGATCCTACGAGCAGTACTTC. This encodes CASSVQGRSYEQYF.

This clone was seen more than once but under ten times. The V gene is TRBV11-3, the J gene TRBJ1-2; D not certain. This CDR3 has 15 residues. Germline V gives CDR1 SGHNT, CDR2 YENEEA. Deletions cut 5 bases from V and 5 bases from J, with 18 bases between. For the CDR3, the DNA is TGTGCCAGCAGCGACCGGGATCCCGCCCCATATGGCTACACCTTC. Its protein is CASSDRDPAPYGYTF.

The rearrangement links TRBV5-5 to TRBJ2-2; a weak D match, TRBD2 (5 bases). The ends were cut back, 4 bases at V and 11 bases at J, with 12 bases in the middle. The CDR3 spans 12 residues. Germline loops: CDR1 SGHKS, CDR2 YYEKEE (reference sequence). The CDR3 bases are TGTGCCAGCAGCCTGGTCCGGGGTGAGCTGTTTTTT. It codes for CASSLVRGELFF.

The chain is built from TRBV30 and TRBJ1-1; D remains ambiguous. V was shortened by 0 bases and J by 4 bases, with 9 bases between the two germline ends. CDR1 and CDR2 (germline): GTSNPN, SVGIG (reference sequence). This CDR3 has 13 amino acids. The CDR3 region is CAWSVPGITEAFF. The CDR3 region has the DNA TGTGCCTGGAGTGTGCCGGGAATCACTGAAGCTTTCTTT.

V usage is TRBV18 and J usage is TRBJ1-5; a weak D match, TRBD1 (5 bases). The germline gives CDR1 KGHSH, CDR2 LQKENI. Trimming removed 6 bases at V and 4 bases at J, with 10 bases between. The CDR3 extends over 13 amino acids. In DNA form, the CDR3 reads TGTGCCAGCTCCGACGACAGAAATCAGCCCCAGCATTTT. Translation gives CASSDDRNQPQHF.

This clone occurred once. The chain uses TRBV5-1 and TRBJ1-2; a weak D match, TRBD1 (5 bases). The CDR3 is 14 amino acids. Germline CDR1 reads SGHRS; CDR2 reads YFSETQ. With 4 bases removed from V and 7 bases from J, the gap between germline ends came to 17 bases. DNA for the CDR3: TGCGCCAGCAGCCCGCTGTCAGGGACGGCTGGCTACACCTTC. Translation: CASSPLSGTAGYTF.

This chain joins TRBV14 and TRBJ2-3, with 8 bases matching TRBD1. J gave up 1 base and V 1 base, and 1 base lay outside the gene matches. This CDR3 has 15 residues. The V gene's germline CDR1 is SGHDN and CDR2 FVKESK. CDR3 sequence reads: CASSQVDRGTDTQYF. Written as DNA, the CDR3 is TGTGCCAGCAGCCAAGTGGACAGGGGCACAGATACGCAGTATTTT.

The rearrangement links TRBV5-4 to TRBJ2-3; TRBD2 aligns across 7 bases. Germline V CDR1 and CDR2: SGHNT, YYREEE (reference sequence). The CDR3 extends over 17 amino acids. With V trimmed by 0 bases and J by 0 bases, 7 bases remained unmatched. The CDR3 is CASSLALSGTSTDTQYF. DNA for the CDR3: TGTGCCAGCAGCTTGGCCCTAAGCGGGACTAGCACAGATACGCAGTATTTT.

The chain is built from TRBV2 and TRBJ2-3; 7 nucleotides match TRBD2. Germline V lookup: CDR1 SNHLY, CDR2 FYNNEI. The length of the CDR3 is 12 residues. With V trimmed by 6 bases and J by 9 bases, 6 bases remained unmatched. In DNA form, the CDR3 reads TGTGCCAGCAGCCAGACTAGCTACACGCAGTATTTT. Its translation is CASSQTSYTQYF.

V usage is TRBV5-1 and J usage is TRBJ1-4; 8 bases map to TRBD1. CDR1 and CDR2 (germline): SGHRS, YFSETQ. The ends lost 3 bases at V and 8 bases at J; junction bases unmatched: 9. The CDR3 covers 15 residues. CDR3 region: CASSSPDREEEKLFF. CDR3 coding DNA: TGCGCCAGCAGCTCCCCGGACAGGGAAGAAGAAAAACTGTTTTTT.

This clone has more than one count but fewer than ten. V is TRBV6-5 and J is TRBJ2-7; a possible D gene is TRBD1 (5 bases). The CDR3 runs 14 residues. V dropped 2 bases and J dropped 5 bases, with 13 bases sitting between them. Germline V CDR1 and CDR2: MNHEY, SVGAGI. The CDR3 nucleotides are TGTGCCAGCAGTTACCATCAGGGCCCCAACGAGCAGTACTTC. This translates into CASSYHQGPNEQYF.

The V and J genes are TRBV19 and TRBJ1-2; the D is unclear. The CDR3 extends over 15 amino acids. V was shortened by 3 bases and J by 2 bases, with 13 bases between the two germline ends. Per the germline V gene, CDR1 is LNHDA and CDR2 is SQIVND (reference sequence). The CDR3 loop is CASSIPQAPNYGYTF. Written as DNA, the CDR3 is TGTGCCAGTAGTATCCCCCAGGCACCGAACTATGGCTACACCTTC.

The rearrangement joins TRBV4-1 to TRBJ2-3; tentatively, D is TRBD1 or TRBD2 (5 bases each). V shed 1 base and J shed 1 base, with 12 bases lying between them. CDR3 size: 16 residues. Per the germline V gene, CDR1 is MGHRA and CDR2 is YSYEKL. In nucleotides, the CDR3 is TGCGCCAGCAGCCAAGGTGGCCGGGGCCGCACAGATACGCAGTATTTT. As protein: CASSQGGRGRTDTQYF.

This chain links TRBV5-4 with TRBJ2-3, with 11 nucleotides matching TRBD2. This CDR3 is built from 14 residues. Germline CDR1 SGHNT, CDR2 YYREEE (reference sequence). J was trimmed by 7 bases and V by 5 bases; bases with no gene match: 6. The CDR3 coding sequence is TGTGCCAGCAGTGTAGCGGGAGGGAGACATACGCAGTATTTT. Amino acid sequence: CASSVAGGRHTQYF.

The chain joins TRBV2 to TRBJ1-2; 7 bases match TRBD1. V lost 5 bases, J lost 3 bases, and 3 bases stayed unmatched. The length of the CDR3 is 13 residues. The germline gives CDR1 SNHLY, CDR2 FYNNEI. The CDR3 reads CASSQTGDYGYTF. The CDR3 DNA reads as TGTGCCAGCAGTCAAACAGGGGACTATGGCTACACCTTC.

This chain uses TRBV15 with TRBJ2-7; 7 bases fit TRBD2. Germline V gene sequence: CDR1 LNHNV, CDR2 YYDKDF (reference sequence). V was clipped by 5 bases and J by 4 bases; unmatched bases: 11. The CDR3 runs 15 residues. The chain's CDR3 is CATSGGVSPTYEQYF. The CDR3 DNA reads as TGTGCCACCAGCGGGGGGGTTTCCCCCACTTACGAGCAGTACTTC.

The chain links TRBV18 to TRBJ1-4, with a possible D match to TRBD1 (5 bases). V lost 4 bases and J lost 1, with 13 bases in between. The germline V gene has CDR1 KGHSH and CDR2 LQKENI. The CDR3 is 16 residues long. CDR3 region: CASSQNPGGTNEKLFF. The CDR3 nucleotides read TGTGCCAGCTCACAAAATCCCGGGGGAACTAATGAAAAACTGTTTTTT.

About this clone itself: An end of the junction differs from the germline gene, which may be a read error. This sample includes further DNA sequences coding for the same CDR3. The J gene is TRBJ2-5, the V gene TRBV11-3; no firm D call. The CDR3 loop spans 12 amino acids. The V gene's germline CDR1 is SGHNT and CDR2 YENEEA. The CDR3 reads CASSLDQETQYF. The CDR3 DNA reads as TGTGCCAGCAGCCTAGATCAAGAGACCCAGTACTTC.

The chain recombines TRBV5-1 with TRBJ1-4; tentatively, D is TRBD1 (5 bases). V gave up 4 bases and J gave up 14 bases, with 18 bases separating them. Germline-derived CDR1 and CDR2 are SGHRS and YFSETQ. The CDR3 runs to 13 residues. CDR3 amino acids: CASSTGPLSGLFF. DNA of the CDR3: TGCGCCAGCAGCACCGGGCCCCTGTCAGGGCTGTTTTTT.

V is TRBV5-1 and J is TRBJ2-2; 9 bases align to TRBD1. The trim removed 3 bases at V and 5 bases at J, leaving 2 bases unmatched. Germline V gene lookup returns CDR1 SGHRS and CDR2 YFSETQ. The CDR3 loop spans 14 amino acids. The CDR3 sequence: CASSYDRGTGELFF. The DNA of the CDR3 is TGCGCCAGCAGCTATGACAGGGGGACCGGGGAGCTGTTTTTT.

The chain employs TRBV10-3 and TRBJ2-7, with D possibly being TRBD2 (6 bases). This CDR3 comprises 14 residues. Deletions cut 3 bases from V and 4 bases from J, with 13 bases between. Germline V gives CDR1 ENHRY, CDR2 SYGVKD. The CDR3 nucleotides are TGTGCCATCAGTGATTTCGGGAGCAAGTACGAGCAGTACTTC. Its protein is CAISDFGSKYEQYF.

The rearrangement joins TRBV11-2 to TRBJ1-2; D remains ambiguous. The germline gives CDR1 SGHAT, CDR2 FQNNGV. CDR3 size: 14 residues. Trimming took 4 bases from V and 7 from J, leaving 16 bases between them. The CDR3 loop reads CASSSSAPLGGYTF. CDR3 in DNA: TGTGCCAGCAGCTCCTCTGCCCCCCTGGGTGGCTACACCTTC.

The CDR3 is CASSPGETQYF. CDR3 sequence (DNA): TGTGCCAGCAGCCCCGGGGAGACCCAGTACTTC. The rearrangement uses TRBV7-9 and TRBJ2-5; D not certain. Trimming removed 5 bases from V and 5 bases from J, with 6 bases in between. This CDR3 has 11 residues. Germline-derived CDR1 and CDR2 are SEHNR and FQNEAQ (reference sequence). The whole variable domain, remainder taken from reference TRBV7-9 and TRBJ2-5, is DTGVSQNPRHKITKRGQNVTFRCDPISEHNRLYWYRQTLGQGPEFLTYFQNEAQLEKSRLLSDRFSAERPKGSFSTLEIQRTEQGDSAMYLCASSPGETQYFGPGTRLLVL.

The chain combines TRBV29-1 with TRBJ2-5, with a weak D call TRBD2 (6 bases). Germline-derived CDR1 and CDR2 are SQVTM and ANQGSEA. The length of the CDR3 is 12 residues. Trimming shortened V by 3 bases and J by 5 bases, and 10 bases separated the two germline ends. In DNA form, the CDR3 reads TGCAGCGTTGACCTCGGAGGGGAGACCCAGTACTTC. Its translation is CSVDLGGETQYF.